These T cell receptor beta chains were read from a single sample in a study of cytotoxic CD8 clonotypes in ibrutinib-treated CLL. Sequenced by immunoSEQ multiplex PCR; TCRdb stores in-frame clones only, minus some. This sample has 150,000 or so clones, with about 80% found just once. This specimen was PBMCs, taken after 24 months of ibrutinib treatment. Every receptor here comes from a human donor with chronic lymphocytic leukemia. Both conserved end residues are part of each CDR3. D genes are given only for firm matches. For some rows the clone size is stated as once, few or many, or as a class when expanded; others skip it.

V gene	J gene	clone size	CDR3 length	D gene	CDR3 DNA	CDR3 protein
TRBV7-9	TRBJ1-4	-	18	TRBD1	TGTGCCAGCAGCTCCGGGACAGGTAGTACCGCAACTAATGAAAAACTGTTTTTT	CASSSGTGSTATNEKLFF
TRBV2	TRBJ2-3	-	16	TRBD2	TGTGCCACCCCCGGATCTAGCGGGAGGGTATTGGATACGCAGTATTTT	CATPGSSGRVLDTQYF
TRBV5-4	TRBJ2-5	-	15	TRBD1	TGTGCCAGCAGCTTGGCGGACAGGGGGCGTGAGACCCAGTACTTC	CASSLADRGRETQYF
TRBV11-2	TRBJ1-1	-	14	-	TGTGCCAGCAGCTGGAGAGTCGAATCCACTGAAGCTTTCTTT	CASSWRVESTEAFF
TRBV10-2	TRBJ2-5	once	13	-	TGCGCCAGCAGTGAGCCGGGGAGAGAGACCCAGTACTTC	CASSEPGRETQYF
TRBV28	TRBJ1-1	-	12	-	TGTGCCAGCAGGACAGGAGGCCTAGAAGCTTTCTTT	CASRTGGLEAFF
TRBV9	TRBJ1-4	once	12	-	TGTGCCAGCAGCCGGAGGGGGGAAAAACTGTTTTTT	CASSRRGEKLFF
TRBV7-8	TRBJ2-1	-	15	TRBD2	TGTGCCAGCAGCTTCGGGGGGAGCTCCTACAATGAGCAGTTCTTC	CASSFGGSSYNEQFF
TRBV20-1	TRBJ2-5	-	11	-	TGCAGTGCTAGACCTCAAGAGACCCAGTACTTC	CSARPQETQYF
TRBV7-3	TRBJ2-1	-	15	TRBD2	TGTGCCAGCAGCCAGACTAGCGGGTCCTACAATGAGCAGTTCTTC	CASSQTSGSYNEQFF
TRBV7-9	TRBJ1-2	many	14	-	TGTGCCAGCAGCCTCGCACATTTAGGGACCGGCTACACCTTC	CASSLAHLGTGYTF
TRBV6-6	TRBJ2-1	-	14	TRBD2	TGTGCCAGCAGTTCTGTTAGCGGGGACAATGAGCAGTTCTTC	CASSSVSGDNEQFF
TRBV28	TRBJ1-3	-	15	-	TGTGCCAGCAGTTTTCTGGGGGCTCGGGGAAACACCATATATTTT	CASSFLGARGNTIYF
TRBV27	TRBJ2-2	once	16	-	TGTGCCAGCAGTTTAGTAGGGGGGGCAAGTTCCGGGGAGCTGTTTTTT	CASSLVGGASSGELFF
TRBV5-1	TRBJ1-1	-	16	-	TGCGCCAGCAGCTTGGCGCAGGGACTGATGAACACTGAAGCTTTCTTT	CASSLAQGLMNTEAFF
TRBV5-1	TRBJ2-3	few	14	-	TGCGCCAGCAGCTCCGGACAGAACCGAGATACGCAGTATTTT	CASSSGQNRDTQYF
TRBV6-1	TRBJ2-7	-	13	-	TGTGCCAGCCGGACGGTGAGCTCCTACGAGCAGTACTTC	CASRTVSSYEQYF
TRBV4-1	TRBJ1-1	-	15	-	TGCGCCAGCAGCCAAGATTCGCCACCCAACACTGAAGCTTTCTTT	CASSQDSPPNTEAFF
TRBV5-6	TRBJ1-2	-	15	-	TGTGCCAGCAGCTTAAATGTAGGGGCTTGGTATGGCTACACCTTC	CASSLNVGAWYGYTF
TRBV6-5	TRBJ1-1	once	13	-	TGTGCCAGCAGAAGGCGGGATAACACTGAAGCTTTCTTT	CASRRRDNTEAFF
TRBV7-7	TRBJ2-2	-	13	-	TGTGCTAGCAGCCCGACGAACACCGGGGAGCTGTTTTTT	CASSPTNTGELFF
TRBV6-6	TRBJ1-1	-	13	-	TGTGCCAGCAGGGTGACGGCGAACACTGAAGCTTTCTTT	CASRVTANTEAFF
TRBV10-1	TRBJ1-1	-	14	-	TGCGCCAGCAGTAGGGCGATCGGGAACACTGAAGCTTTCTTT	CASSRAIGNTEAFF
TRBV5-1	TRBJ2-2	-	15	TRBD2	TGCGCCAGCGCACCGGGACTAGCGGGCACCGGGGAGCTGTTTTTT	CASAPGLAGTGELFF
TRBV5-1	TRBJ2-7	once	14	-	TGCGCCAGCAGCTTGGCTGCAAGCTCCTACGAGCAGTACTTC	CASSLAASSYEQYF
TRBV12-5	TRBJ1-2	once	13	-	TGTGCTAGTGGTTCCACGGCCAACTATGGCTACACCTTC	CASGSTANYGYTF
TRBV2	TRBJ2-2	-	15	-	TGTGCCAGCACCCGGCTGGCCTCGAACACCGGGGAGCTGTTTTTT	CASTRLASNTGELFF
TRBV5-5	TRBJ2-7	-	12	-	TGTGCCAGCAGCAGGACTGGCTACGAGCAGTACTTC	CASSRTGYEQYF
TRBV2	TRBJ1-2	-	13	TRBD1	TGTGCCAGCAAAATAGACAGGGGGTATGGCTACACCTTC	CASKIDRGYGYTF
TRBV5-1	TRBJ1-1	once	14	-	TGCGCCAGCAGTAGACAGGTTATGAACACTGAAGCTTTCTTT	CASSRQVMNTEAFF
TRBV7-3	TRBJ1-6	-	15	-	TGTGCCAGCAGCTTAGGAGGGGACTATAATTCACCCCTCCACTTT	CASSLGGDYNSPLHF
TRBV4-3	TRBJ1-6	-	16	-	TGCGCCAGCAGCCAAGAGGTTACAGGCTTCAATTCACCCCTCCACTTT	CASSQEVTGFNSPLHF